This TCR beta chain originates from a study of CD8+ T cells in alopecia areata listed by TCRdb under 2018. Notes on the research overall: In both human patients and the C3H/HeJ mouse model, the study applied high-throughput TCRbeta sequencing to look at T cell clonal expansion in alopecia areata. Human TCRbeta sequencing covered scalp tissue and sorted CD4+ and CD8+ peripheral blood T cells from patchy and totalis/universalis alopecia areata patients and healthy controls. Scalp clonality was compared among normal scalp (n=4), patchy alopecia areata scalp (n=8), and alopecia totalis/universalis scalp (n=8). RNA was extracted with the PAXgene miRNA kit for fixed scalp, the miRNeasy kit for PBMCs, and the RNeasy kit for mouse skin. TCRbeta CDR3 regions were amplified by immunoSEQ multiplex PCR using 35 Vbeta forward and 13 Jbeta reverse primers. On the study overall, not on this receptor specifically: Unlike mouse skin, which is dominated by gammadelta T cells, normal human skin has resident alphabeta T cells that are also sequenced, and this complicates analysis of the scalp TCR repertoire. Lesional scalp, especially in alopecia totalis/universalis, showed higher clonality and more expanded CD8+ clones than normal scalp, suggesting antigenic drive. Compared with mice, TCR sequences shared between patients were less clear, possibly partly because of HLA diversity across the patient population.

In regard to this clone: Its cognate antigen has yet to be identified. No much larger clone exists at a distance of one base, and base qualities are not known.

Library prep was done by the immunoSEQ multiplex PCR assay. RNA was extracted from all samples and reverse transcribed into cDNA, which served as template for TCR sequencing. SuperScript III was used for first-strand cDNA synthesis, primed with a 2:1 mix of oligo-dT and random hexamers. Amplification bias was assessed with a synthetic immune receptor repertoire, and residual bias was removed computationally. Processing in the source paper ran as follows. Raw reads were preprocessed for error removal, and CDR3 was defined according to IMGT conventions as running from the conserved cysteine to phenylalanine. Clonality was computed as 1 minus the Shannon entropy, with the entropy normalized by log2 of the number of productive unique TCRs. Scalp TCRbeta sequences were cross-referenced with sorted blood CD4 and CD8 repertoires so that the CD4 or CD8 identity of scalp clones could be inferred. In its TCRdb copy, this immuneACCESS table keeps in-frame sequences only and misses some clones. Where compared with another copy, unresolved V genes explain less than half of these, and the others have no known cause. D and trimming come from the DNA, and the V and J calls and clone size come from that table. Across this sample there are 120,000 or so clones, with about 51% seen only once. Of the sample, roughly a tenth is held by the ten largest clones.

From alopecia areata patients, peripheral blood was collected along with lesional scalp punch biopsies. PBMCs were isolated by density centrifugation and stained for CD3, CD4 and CD8, after which CD4+ and CD8+ T cells were sorted on a FACSAria. As part of a multicenter biomarker study, untreated alopecia areata patients were recruited. In a handful of patients from the biomarker study, blood CD8+ T cells were sorted further into NKG2D-low and NKG2D-high fractions. The cysteine opens and the phenylalanine closes a CDR3 of 13 amino acids. Only CDR3 DNA remains: 39 bases, in frame from the first base. Sequences SQVTM (CDR1) and ANQGSEA (CDR2) are obtained from the germline V gene.

The sequenced sample was NKG2D-low CD8+ T cells sorted from blood. The cell subset or site tag for this specimen amounts to: sorted CD8+ NKG2D-low blood T cells. This TCR was recovered from a human donor with alopecia areata. The V and J segments used are TRBV29-1 and TRBJ2-5, and possibly TRBD1, on 6 matching bases. TRBJ2-7 explains the end of the DNA better; the J call may be wrong. In nucleotides, the sequence is TGCAGCGTTGGAGGGACACACTCCTACGAGCAGTACTTC. Translation gives CSVGGTHSYEQYF.